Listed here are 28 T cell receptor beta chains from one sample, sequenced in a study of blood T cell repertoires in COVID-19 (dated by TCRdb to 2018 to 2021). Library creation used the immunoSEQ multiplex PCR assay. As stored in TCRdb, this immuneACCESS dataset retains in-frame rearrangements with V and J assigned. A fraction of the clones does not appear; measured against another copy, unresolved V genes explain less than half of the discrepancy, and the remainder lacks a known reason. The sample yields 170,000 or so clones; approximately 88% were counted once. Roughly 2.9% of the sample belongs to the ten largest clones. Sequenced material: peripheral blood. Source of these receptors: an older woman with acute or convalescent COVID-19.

The CDR3 protein is CASSFKQGVNTGELFF. The CDR3 nucleotides read TGTGCCAGCAGCTTTAAACAGGGGGTGAACACCGGGGAGCTGTTTTTT. The chain combines TRBV5-5 with TRBJ2-2; the match to TRBD1 covers 8 bases. Trimming at V came to 2 bases and at J to 1 base, leaving 4 bases not matched to a gene. The CDR3 is made up of 16 amino acids. Looked up from germline, CDR1 is SGHKS and CDR2 is YYEKEE (reference sequence).

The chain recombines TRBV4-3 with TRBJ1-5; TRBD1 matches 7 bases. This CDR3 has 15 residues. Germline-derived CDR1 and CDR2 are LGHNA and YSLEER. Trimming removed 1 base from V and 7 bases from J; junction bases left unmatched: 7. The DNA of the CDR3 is TGCGCCAGCAGCCAAGTCCGGACAGGCGTCCAGCCCCAGCATTTT. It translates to CASSQVRTGVQPQHF.

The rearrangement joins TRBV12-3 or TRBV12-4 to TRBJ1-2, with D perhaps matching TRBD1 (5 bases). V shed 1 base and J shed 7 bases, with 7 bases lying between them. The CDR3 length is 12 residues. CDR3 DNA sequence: TGTGCCAGCAGTTTAGGTCAGGGTGGCTACACCTTC. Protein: CASSLGQGGYTF.

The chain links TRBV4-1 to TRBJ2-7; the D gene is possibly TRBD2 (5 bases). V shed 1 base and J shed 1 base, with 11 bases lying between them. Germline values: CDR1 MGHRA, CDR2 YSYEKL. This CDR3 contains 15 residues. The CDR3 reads CASSQVYTGSYEQYF. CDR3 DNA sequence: TGCGCCAGCAGCCAAGTGTACACGGGATCCTACGAGCAGTACTTC.

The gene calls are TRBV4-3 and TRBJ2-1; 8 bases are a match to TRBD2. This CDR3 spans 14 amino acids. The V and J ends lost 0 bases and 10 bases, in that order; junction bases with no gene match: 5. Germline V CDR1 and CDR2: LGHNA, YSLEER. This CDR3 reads CASSQDRGGNEQFF. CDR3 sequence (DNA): TGCGCCAGCAGCCAAGACCGGGGGGGAAACGAGCAGTTCTTC.

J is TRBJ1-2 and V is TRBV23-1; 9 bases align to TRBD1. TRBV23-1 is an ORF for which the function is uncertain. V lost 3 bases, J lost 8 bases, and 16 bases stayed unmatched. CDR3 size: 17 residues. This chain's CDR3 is CASSHPQAPTGGCGYTF. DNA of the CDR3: TGCGCCAGCAGTCACCCGCAGGCCCCTACAGGGGGCTGCGGCTACACCTTC.

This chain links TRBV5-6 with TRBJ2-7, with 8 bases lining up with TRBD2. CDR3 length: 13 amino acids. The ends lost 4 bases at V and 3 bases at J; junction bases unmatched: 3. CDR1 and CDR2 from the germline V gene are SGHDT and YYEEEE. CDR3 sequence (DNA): TGTGCCAGCAGCCCGGGGGGGAGCTACGAGCAGTACTTC. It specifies CASSPGGSYEQYF.

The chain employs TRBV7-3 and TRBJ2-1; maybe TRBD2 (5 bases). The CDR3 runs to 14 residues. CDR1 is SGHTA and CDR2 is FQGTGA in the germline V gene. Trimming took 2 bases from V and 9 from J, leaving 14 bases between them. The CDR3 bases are TGTGCCAGCAGCTTAGGTAACTTAGGGAGTGAGCAGTTCTTC. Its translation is CASSLGNLGSEQFF.

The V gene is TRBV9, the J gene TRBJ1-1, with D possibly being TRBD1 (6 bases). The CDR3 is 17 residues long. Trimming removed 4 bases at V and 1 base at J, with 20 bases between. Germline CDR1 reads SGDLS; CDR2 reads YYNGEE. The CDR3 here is CASSPRGDMISNTEAFF. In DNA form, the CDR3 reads TGTGCCAGCAGCCCCCGAGGGGACATGATATCGAACACTGAAGCTTTCTTT.

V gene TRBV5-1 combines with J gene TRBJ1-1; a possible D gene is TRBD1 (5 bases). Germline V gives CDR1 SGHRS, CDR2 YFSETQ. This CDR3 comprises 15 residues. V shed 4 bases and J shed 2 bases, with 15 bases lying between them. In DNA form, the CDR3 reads TGCGCCAGCAGCCAAGCTTGGGGGGTAAACACTGAAGCTTTCTTT. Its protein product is CASSQAWGVNTEAFF.

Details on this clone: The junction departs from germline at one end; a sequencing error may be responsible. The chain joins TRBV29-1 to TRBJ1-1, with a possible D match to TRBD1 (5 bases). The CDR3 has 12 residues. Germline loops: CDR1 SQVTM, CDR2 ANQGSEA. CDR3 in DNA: TGCAGCGTCGAAGGGGAGAGGGCTGAAGCTTTCTTT. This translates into CSVEGERAEAFF.

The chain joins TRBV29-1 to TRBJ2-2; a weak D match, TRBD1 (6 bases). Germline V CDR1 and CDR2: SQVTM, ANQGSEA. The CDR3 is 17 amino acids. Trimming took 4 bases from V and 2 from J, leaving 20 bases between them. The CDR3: CSVGSRIGGDNTGELFF. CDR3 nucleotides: TGCAGCGTTGGTAGTCGTATAGGGGGTGATAACACCGGGGAGCTGTTTTTT.

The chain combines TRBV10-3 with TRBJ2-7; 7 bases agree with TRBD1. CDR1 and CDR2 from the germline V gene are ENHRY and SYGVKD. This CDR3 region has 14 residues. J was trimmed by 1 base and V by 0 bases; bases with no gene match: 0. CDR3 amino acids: CAISESGQSYEQYF. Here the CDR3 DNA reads TGTGCCATCAGTGAGTCGGGACAGTCCTACGAGCAGTACTTC.

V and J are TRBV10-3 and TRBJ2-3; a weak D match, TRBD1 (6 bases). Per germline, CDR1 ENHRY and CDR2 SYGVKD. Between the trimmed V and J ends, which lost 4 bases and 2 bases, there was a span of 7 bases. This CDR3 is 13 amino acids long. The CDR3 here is CAISGQATDTQYF. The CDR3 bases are TGTGCCATCAGTGGACAGGCCACAGATACGCAGTATTTT.

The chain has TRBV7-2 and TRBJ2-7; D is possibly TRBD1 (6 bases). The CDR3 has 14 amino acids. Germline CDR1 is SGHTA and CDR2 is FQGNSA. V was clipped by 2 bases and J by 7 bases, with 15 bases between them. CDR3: CASSLNRALGEQYF. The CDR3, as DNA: TGTGCCAGCAGCTTAAACAGGGCCCTAGGAGAGCAGTACTTC.

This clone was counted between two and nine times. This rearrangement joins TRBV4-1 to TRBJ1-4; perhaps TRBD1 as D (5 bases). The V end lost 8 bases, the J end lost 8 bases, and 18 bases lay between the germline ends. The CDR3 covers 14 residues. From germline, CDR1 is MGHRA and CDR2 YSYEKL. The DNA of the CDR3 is TGCGCCAGCGGGGCTGGGACTGGGGAAGAAAAACTGTTTTTT. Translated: CASGAGTGEEKLFF.

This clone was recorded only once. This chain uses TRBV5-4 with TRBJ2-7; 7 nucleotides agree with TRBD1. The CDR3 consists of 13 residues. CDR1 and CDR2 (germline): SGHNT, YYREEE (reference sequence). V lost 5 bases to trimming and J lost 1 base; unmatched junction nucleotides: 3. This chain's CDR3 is CASRTTGSYEQYF. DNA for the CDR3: TGTGCCAGCAGGACGACAGGGTCCTACGAGCAGTACTTC.

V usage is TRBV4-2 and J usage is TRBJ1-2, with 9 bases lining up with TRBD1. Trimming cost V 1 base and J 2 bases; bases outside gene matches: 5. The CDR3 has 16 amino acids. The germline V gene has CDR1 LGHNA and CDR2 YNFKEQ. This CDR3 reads CASSQGWDRENYGYTF. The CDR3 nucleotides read TGTGCCAGCAGCCAAGGCTGGGACAGGGAGAACTATGGCTACACCTTC.

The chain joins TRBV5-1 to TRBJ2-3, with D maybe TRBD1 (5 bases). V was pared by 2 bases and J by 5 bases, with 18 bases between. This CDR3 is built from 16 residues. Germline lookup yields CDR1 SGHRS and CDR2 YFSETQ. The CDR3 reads CASSLRGSRFVDTQYF. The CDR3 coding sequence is TGCGCCAGCAGCTTAAGGGGCAGCCGGTTTGTAGATACGCAGTATTTT.

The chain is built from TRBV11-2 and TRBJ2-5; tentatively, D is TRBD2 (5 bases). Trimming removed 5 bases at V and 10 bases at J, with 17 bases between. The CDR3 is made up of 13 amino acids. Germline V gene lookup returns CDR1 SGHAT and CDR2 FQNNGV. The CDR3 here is CASSRGQTRDQYF. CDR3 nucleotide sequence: TGTGCCAGCAGCCGAGGGCAGACTCGTGACCAGTACTTC. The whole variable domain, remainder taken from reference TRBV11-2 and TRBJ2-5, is EAGVAQSPRYKIIEKRQSVAFWCNPISGHATLYWYQQILGQGPKLLIQFQNNGVVDDSQLPKDRFSAERLKGVDSTLKIQPAKLEDSAVYLCASSRGQTRDQYFGPGTRLLVL.

DNA of the CDR3: TGTGCCAGCAGCTTAGCGCTGGACAGCGAAGCATCCATGAGATGGACTGAAGCTTTCTTT. Amino acids: CASSLALDSEASMRWTEAFF. This chain links TRBV7-2 with TRBJ1-1; D is perhaps TRBD1 (6 bases). V dropped 0 bases and J dropped 5 bases, with 28 bases sitting between them. The CDR3 has 20 amino acids. Per the germline V gene, CDR1 is SGHTA and CDR2 is FQGNSA.

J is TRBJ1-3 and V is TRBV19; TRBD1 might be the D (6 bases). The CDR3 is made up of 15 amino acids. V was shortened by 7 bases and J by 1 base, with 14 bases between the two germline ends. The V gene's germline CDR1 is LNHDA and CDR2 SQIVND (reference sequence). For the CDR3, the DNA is TGTGCCAGTACCCCGGGACACTCGTCTGGAAACACCATATATTTT. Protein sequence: CASTPGHSSGNTIYF.

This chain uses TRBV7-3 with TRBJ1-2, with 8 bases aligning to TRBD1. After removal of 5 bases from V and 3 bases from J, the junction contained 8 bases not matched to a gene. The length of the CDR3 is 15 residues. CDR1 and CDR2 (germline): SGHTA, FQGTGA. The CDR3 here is CASSIRGRNDYGYTF. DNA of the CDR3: TGTGCCAGCAGCATCAGGGGGCGGAACGACTATGGCTACACCTTC. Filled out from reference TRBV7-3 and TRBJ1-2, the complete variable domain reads GAGVSQTPSNKVTEKGKYVELRCDPISGHTALYWYRQSLGQGPEFLIYFQGTGAADDSGLPNDRFFAVRPEGSVSTLKIQRTERGDSAVYLCASSIRGRNDYGYTFGSGTRLTVV.

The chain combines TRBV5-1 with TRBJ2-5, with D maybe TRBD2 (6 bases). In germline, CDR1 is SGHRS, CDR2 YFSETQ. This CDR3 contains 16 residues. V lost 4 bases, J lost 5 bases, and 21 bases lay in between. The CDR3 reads CASSTTTGLLGETQYF. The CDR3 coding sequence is TGCGCCAGCAGCACGACCACGGGACTTCTAGGGGAGACCCAGTACTTC. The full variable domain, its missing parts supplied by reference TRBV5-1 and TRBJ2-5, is KAGVTQTPRYLIKTRGQQVTLSCSPISGHRSVSWYQQTPGQGLQFLFEYFSETQRNKGNFPGRFSGRQFSNSRSEMNVSTLELGDSALYLCASSTTTGLLGETQYFGPGTRLLVL.

The DNA for the CDR3 is TGTGCCTGGAACGGACAGGCTCTATCCTACGAGCAGTACTTC. This sequence encodes CAWNGQALSYEQYF. The chain uses TRBV30 and TRBJ2-7; 7 nucleotides agree with TRBD1. J was trimmed by 1 base and V by 4 bases; bases with no gene match: 7. Looked up from germline, CDR1 is GTSNPN and CDR2 is SVGIG (reference sequence). The CDR3 totals 14 residues.

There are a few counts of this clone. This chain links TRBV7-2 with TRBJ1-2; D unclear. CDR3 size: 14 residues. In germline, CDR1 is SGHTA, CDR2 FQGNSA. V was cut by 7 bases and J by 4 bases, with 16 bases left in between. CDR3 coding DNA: TGTGCCAGCACCCCTATTCGGGTAGGCTATGGCTACACCTTC. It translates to CASTPIRVGYGYTF.

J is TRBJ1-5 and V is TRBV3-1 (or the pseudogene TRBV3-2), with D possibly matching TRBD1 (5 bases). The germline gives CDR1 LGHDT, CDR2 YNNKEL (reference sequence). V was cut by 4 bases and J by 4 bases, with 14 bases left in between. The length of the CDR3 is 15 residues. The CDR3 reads CASSPGGGRNQPQHF. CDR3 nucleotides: TGTGCCAGCAGCCCGGGGGGGGGAAGAAATCAGCCCCAGCATTTT.

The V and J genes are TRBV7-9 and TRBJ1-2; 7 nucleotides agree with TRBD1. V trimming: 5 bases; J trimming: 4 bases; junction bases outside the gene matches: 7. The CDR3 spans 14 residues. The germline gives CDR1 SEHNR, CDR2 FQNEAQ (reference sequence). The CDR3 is CASSAGTVSYGYTF. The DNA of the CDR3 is TGTGCCAGCAGCGCGGGGACAGTGTCCTATGGCTACACCTTC.